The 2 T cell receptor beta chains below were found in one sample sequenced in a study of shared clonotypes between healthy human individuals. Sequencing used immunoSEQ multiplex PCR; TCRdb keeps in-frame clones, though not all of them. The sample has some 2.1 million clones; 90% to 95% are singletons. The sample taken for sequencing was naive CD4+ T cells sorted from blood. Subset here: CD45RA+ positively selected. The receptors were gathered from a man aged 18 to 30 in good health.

This chain's CDR3 is CAISVLRQGNPYSTDTQYF. The CDR3 DNA follows: TGTGCCATCAGTGTACTCCGACAGGGGAACCCCTATAGCACAGATACGCAGTATTTT. V and J are TRBV10-3 and TRBJ2-3; 8 nucleotides agree with TRBD1. J gave up 0 bases and V 4 bases, and 15 bases lay outside the gene matches. The CDR3 runs to 19 residues. In germline, CDR1 is ENHRY, CDR2 SYGVKD.

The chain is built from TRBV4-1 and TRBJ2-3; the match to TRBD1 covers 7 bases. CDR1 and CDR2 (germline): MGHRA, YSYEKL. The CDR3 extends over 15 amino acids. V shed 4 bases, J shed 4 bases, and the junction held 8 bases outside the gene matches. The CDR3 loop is CASSRRDRVSDTQYF. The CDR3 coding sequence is TGCGCCAGCAGCCGCCGGGACAGAGTCTCAGATACGCAGTATTTT.